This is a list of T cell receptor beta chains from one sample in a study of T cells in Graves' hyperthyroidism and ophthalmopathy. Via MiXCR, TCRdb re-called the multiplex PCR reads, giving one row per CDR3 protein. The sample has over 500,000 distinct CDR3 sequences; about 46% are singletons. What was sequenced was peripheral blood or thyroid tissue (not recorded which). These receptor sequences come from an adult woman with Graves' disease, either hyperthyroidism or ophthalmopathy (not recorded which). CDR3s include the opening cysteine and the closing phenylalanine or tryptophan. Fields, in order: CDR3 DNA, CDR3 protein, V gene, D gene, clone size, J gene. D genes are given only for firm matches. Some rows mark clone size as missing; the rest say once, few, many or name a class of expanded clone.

CDR3nt: TGTGCCAGCAGCCGCGGGACAGGCTGGATGAACACTGAAGCTTTCTTT; CDR3aa: CASSRGTGWMNTEAFF; v_gene: TRBV27; d_gene: TRBD1; abundance: NA; j_gene: TRBJ1-1
CDR3nt: TGTGCCAGCAGCTTAGCGGGGGGTTGGGAGCAGTACTTC; CDR3aa: CASSLAGGWEQYF; v_gene: TRBV7-9; d_gene: NA; abundance: NA; j_gene: TRBJ2-7
CDR3nt: TGTGCCAGCAGCCAAGGGGCAGGTGCTAATGAAAAACTGTTTTTT; CDR3aa: CASSQGAGANEKLFF; v_gene: TRBV3-1; d_gene: NA; abundance: NA; j_gene: TRBJ1-4
CDR3nt: TGTGCCAGCAATACAGGGGCAACTGAAGCTTTCTTT; CDR3aa: CASNTGATEAFF; v_gene: TRBV2; d_gene: TRBD1; abundance: many; j_gene: TRBJ1-1
CDR3nt: TGTGCCAGCAGCTTAGGTCCATTGGGACAGGGTATCAATCAGCCCCAGCATTTT; CDR3aa: CASSLGPLGQGINQPQHF; v_gene: TRBV7-8; d_gene: TRBD1; abundance: NA; j_gene: TRBJ1-5
CDR3nt: TGTGCCAGCAGTTACACTAGACAGGGAACTGAAGCTTTCTTT; CDR3aa: CASSYTRQGTEAFF; v_gene: TRBV6-5; d_gene: TRBD1; abundance: many; j_gene: TRBJ1-1
CDR3nt: TGTGCCAGTAGTCATCAGAACACTGAAGCTTTCTTT; CDR3aa: CASSHQNTEAFF; v_gene: TRBV19; d_gene: NA; abundance: many; j_gene: TRBJ1-1
CDR3nt: TGTGCCAGCAGTGGCGGAGTCATGAACACTGAAGCTTTCTTT; CDR3aa: CASSGGVMNTEAFF; v_gene: TRBV11-2; d_gene: NA; abundance: NA; j_gene: TRBJ1-1
CDR3nt: TGCGCCACCTCACCGAACAATCAGCCCCAGCATTTT; CDR3aa: CATSPNNQPQHF; v_gene: TRBV10-2; d_gene: NA; abundance: NA; j_gene: TRBJ1-5
CDR3nt: TGTGCCACGGGACTAGCCTACGAGCAGTACTTC; CDR3aa: CATGLAYEQYF; v_gene: TRBV6-6; d_gene: TRBD2; abundance: NA; j_gene: TRBJ2-7
CDR3nt: TGTGCCAGCAGCTTAGCTCTGGGACTAGCGGGCAATGAGCAGTTCTTC; CDR3aa: CASSLALGLAGNEQFF; v_gene: TRBV7-2; d_gene: TRBD2; abundance: NA; j_gene: TRBJ2-1
CDR3nt: TGTGCCAGCAGCCCCGGACAGGTGCTGGAGCAGCCCCAGCATTTT; CDR3aa: CASSPGQVLEQPQHF; v_gene: TRBV7-2; d_gene: TRBD1; abundance: many; j_gene: TRBJ1-5
CDR3nt: TGTGCCAGCAGCTTCCGATTAGGAATAACAGGGGAGTCCGAGCAGTACTTC; CDR3aa: CASSFRLGITGESEQYF; v_gene: TRBV11-2; d_gene: TRBD1; abundance: few; j_gene: TRBJ2-7
CDR3nt: TGTGCCAGCAGTAATTGGGGTGTGAGCGCCGAGCAGTACTTC; CDR3aa: CASSNWGVSAEQYF; v_gene: TRBV6-1; d_gene: NA; abundance: NA; j_gene: TRBJ2-7
CDR3nt: TGTGCCAGCAGCGCGACAGGCGGGAGTCGGGAGACCCAGTACTTC; CDR3aa: CASSATGGSRETQYF; v_gene: TRBV7-8; d_gene: NA; abundance: few; j_gene: TRBJ2-5
CDR3nt: TGCAGCGTTGGGACAGGTACCTACGAGCAGTACTTC; CDR3aa: CSVGTGTYEQYF; v_gene: TRBV29-1; d_gene: TRBD1; abundance: few; j_gene: TRBJ2-7
CDR3nt: TGCAGCGCCTCGGGACTAGCGGGAGAGCCGGTCACCGGGGAGCTGTTTTTT; CDR3aa: CSASGLAGEPVTGELFF; v_gene: TRBV29-1; d_gene: TRBD2; abundance: NA; j_gene: TRBJ2-2
CDR3nt: TGCAGTGCTAGAACCAGCTATGGCTACACCTTC; CDR3aa: CSARTSYGYTF; v_gene: TRBV20-1; d_gene: NA; abundance: few; j_gene: TRBJ1-2
CDR3nt: TGTGCCAGCAGCTCCCCCCGACAGGGGAATAATTCACCCCTCCACTTT; CDR3aa: CASSSPRQGNNSPLHF; v_gene: TRBV7-9; d_gene: TRBD1; abundance: once; j_gene: TRBJ1-6
CDR3nt: TGCAGGGAGGGGGCGGGGGAAGCTTTCTTT; CDR3aa: CREGAGEAFF; v_gene: TRBV29-1; d_gene: TRBD1; abundance: NA; j_gene: TRBJ1-1
CDR3nt: TGTGCCAGCAGTCCTCGGGAGGCCTCCTCACCCCTCCACTTT; CDR3aa: CASSPREASSPLHF; v_gene: TRBV7-2; d_gene: NA; abundance: few; j_gene: TRBJ1-6
CDR3nt: TGTGCCAGCAGCTTAGTACGTCGGAATGAAAAACTGTTTTTT; CDR3aa: CASSLVRRNEKLFF; v_gene: TRBV5-6; d_gene: NA; abundance: many; j_gene: TRBJ1-4
CDR3nt: TGTGCCAGCAGTTTCAACCAGGGGATGGTGAACACTGAAGCTTTCTTT; CDR3aa: CASSFNQGMVNTEAFF; v_gene: TRBV12-3/TRBV12-4; d_gene: NA; abundance: NA; j_gene: TRBJ1-1
CDR3nt: TGTGCCAGCAGCCACCGGGACAACCTTGAAAAACTGTTTTTT; CDR3aa: CASSHRDNLEKLFF; v_gene: TRBV7-9; d_gene: NA; abundance: NA; j_gene: TRBJ1-4
CDR3nt: TGTGCCAGCAGCCTCGGGACAGTTGAAGCTTTCTTT; CDR3aa: CASSLGTVEAFF; v_gene: TRBV7-2; d_gene: TRBD1; abundance: few; j_gene: TRBJ1-1
CDR3nt: TGTGCCAGCAGCTTAGGACTAAAGCCCAATGGACCCTCCTACGAGCAGTACTTC; CDR3aa: CASSLGLKPNGPSYEQYF; v_gene: TRBV11-3; d_gene: NA; abundance: NA; j_gene: TRBJ2-7
CDR3nt: TGCGCCAGCAGCTCCCCCCAGGGGACCCAGTACTTC; CDR3aa: CASSSPQGTQYF; v_gene: TRBV5-1; d_gene: NA; abundance: once; j_gene: TRBJ2-5
CDR3nt: TGTGCCAGTAGGCCCGTTGACAGGGCTTTCTTT; CDR3aa: CASRPVDRAFF; v_gene: TRBV19; d_gene: NA; abundance: NA; j_gene: TRBJ1-1
CDR3nt: TGTGCCAGCACCGAAGGGGGAGGGCGACAGCCCCAGCATTTT; CDR3aa: CASTEGGGRQPQHF; v_gene: TRBV6-1; d_gene: NA; abundance: many; j_gene: TRBJ1-5